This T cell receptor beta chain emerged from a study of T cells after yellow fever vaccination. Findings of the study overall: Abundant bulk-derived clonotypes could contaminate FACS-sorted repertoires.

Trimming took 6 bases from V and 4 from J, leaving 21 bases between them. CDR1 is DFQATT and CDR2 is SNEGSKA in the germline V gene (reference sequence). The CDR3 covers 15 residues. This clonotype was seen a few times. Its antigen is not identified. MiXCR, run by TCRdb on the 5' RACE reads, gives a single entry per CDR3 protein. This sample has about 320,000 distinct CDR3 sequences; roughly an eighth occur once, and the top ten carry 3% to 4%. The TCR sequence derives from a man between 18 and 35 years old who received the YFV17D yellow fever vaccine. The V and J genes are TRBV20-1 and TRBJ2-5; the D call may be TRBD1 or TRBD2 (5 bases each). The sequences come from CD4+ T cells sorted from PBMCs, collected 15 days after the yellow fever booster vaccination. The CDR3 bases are TGCAGTGCCGATTTCCCCTGGGGGAATGGAGAGACCCAGTACTTC. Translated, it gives CSADFPWGNGETQYF.